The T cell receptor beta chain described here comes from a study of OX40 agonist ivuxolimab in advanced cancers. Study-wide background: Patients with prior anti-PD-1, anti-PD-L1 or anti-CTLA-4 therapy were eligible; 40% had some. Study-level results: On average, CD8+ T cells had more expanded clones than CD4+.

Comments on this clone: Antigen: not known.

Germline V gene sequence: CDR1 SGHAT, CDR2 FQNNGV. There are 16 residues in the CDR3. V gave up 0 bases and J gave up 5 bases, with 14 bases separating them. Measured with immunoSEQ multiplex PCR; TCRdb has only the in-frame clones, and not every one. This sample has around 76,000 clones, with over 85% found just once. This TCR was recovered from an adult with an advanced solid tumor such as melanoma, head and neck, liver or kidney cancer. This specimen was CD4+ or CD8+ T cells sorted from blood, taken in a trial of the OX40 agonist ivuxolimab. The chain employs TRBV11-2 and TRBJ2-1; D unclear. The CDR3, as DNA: TGTGCCAGCAGCTTAGATGCTGCGGCGGCAGACAATGAGCAGTTCTTC. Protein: CASSLDAAAADNEQFF.